The TCR beta chain described here comes from a study of PD-1 blockade in classical Hodgkin lymphoma (TCRdb year 2020). As for the study more broadly: Nivolumab dosing was 3 mg/kg intravenously every 2 weeks, continuing until either disease progression or unacceptable toxicity. The study used TCR beta sequencing and CyTOF to define a peripheral blood immune signature of response to PD-1 blockade in classical Hodgkin lymphoma. Overall study outcomes, separate from this receptor: Lower diversity was observed in patients in whom nivolumab was started less than 1 year after ASCT, and these patients were excluded from later analyses so that confounding by immune reconstitution would be avoided. Trial patients achieving complete response had baseline diversity similar to newly diagnosed patients, whereas partial responders and progressors had significantly lower diversity. Baseline TCR diversity was reported as lower in newly diagnosed patients than in healthy donors, and lower still in relapsed/refractory patients. Only a single clinical trial cohort was studied, and what caused the repertoire differences, possibly disease activity or prior therapy, remained undefined. CD4+ but not CD8+ TCR diversity rose significantly by C4D1 (p=0.0027 vs p=0.16), most apparent in complete responders (p=0.02).

Genomic DNA was extracted with the Qiagen DNeasy kit from unsorted PBMCs and from negatively selected CD4+ and CD8+ fractions. Using primers that anneal to V and J segments, immunoSEQ multiplex PCR amplified the TCR beta CDR3 regions. A synthetic immune receptor repertoire was used to minimize amplification bias, and any residual bias was removed computationally once sequencing was done. The authors' analysis ran thus. Custom Python scripts were used to quantify repertoire diversity as the Shannon entropy index. Unsorted, CD4+ and CD8+ repertoires were examined separately, except in combined analyses, for which CD4+ and CD8+ sequences were merged in silico. Clonal expansion was defined as at least a 2-fold frequency increase after treatment relative to C1D1, with a pseudocount of 0.5 for undetected baseline clones. Singleton clones were defined as clones with 0 or 1 copy at C1D1, and non-singleton clones were defined as clones with 2 or more copies. Clones expanded in unsorted samples were labelled as CD4+, CD8+ or unknown by matching protein sequences in sorted samples from the same patient. Wilcoxon tests were applied to paired samples to test diversity changes from C1D1 to C4D1. TCRdb took over this immuneACCESS table, retaining in-frame rearrangements with V and J assigned. Such tables are incomplete; in checked studies, under half of the missing clones stem from an unresolved V gene, and the remainder is unexplained. For V, J and clone size, that table is used; D and trimming come from the DNA. Within this sample are fewer than 100,000 clones, with about nine tenths of them counted one time only. The ten largest clonotypes hold about 20% of the sample.

In the paper's terms, the time point label means: cycle 1 day 1 (C1D1), immediately before nivolumab initiation. Every trial patient had relapsed after autologous stem cell transplantation, and cohorts A, B and C differed in prior brentuximab vedotin exposure. The trial cohort included 55 to 65 patients with relapsed/refractory classical Hodgkin lymphoma, and each patient had a best overall response of complete response, partial response or progressive disease. Single-agent nivolumab was administered to trial patients in the multi-cohort phase II CheckMate 205 trial. An independent review committee assessed best overall response by applying the 2007 International Working Group response criteria. Trial PBMCs were collected just before the start of nivolumab (C1D1) and during therapy at cycle 2 day 1 and cycle 4 day 1. Peripheral blood was collected in 8 mL Vacutainer Cell Preparation Tubes, from which PBMCs were isolated by centrifugation and then cryopreserved.

Including cysteine and phenylalanine, the CDR3 has 18 amino acids. CDR3 DNA is the only sequence kept; it has 54 bases, read in frame from the first base. At the junction V is shortened by 4 bases and J by 0 bases, with 16 bases in between. Sequences MNHNS (CDR1) and SASEGT (CDR2) are obtained from the germline V gene. Concerning this clone: It lacks a known antigen. No base qualities exist here, and no much larger clone lies one base off it.

The sequence was obtained from a human donor with classical Hodgkin lymphoma. This chain joins TRBV6-1 to TRBJ2-6; TRBD2 is a weak D gene call, 5 bases matching. The sequencing here drew on peripheral blood mononuclear cells (PBMCs), taken at baseline. The base sequence is TGTGCCAGCAGTGCAAGACTCAAACGGGGCTCTGGGGCCAACGTCCTGACTTTC. Translated, it gives CASSARLKRGSGANVLTF.